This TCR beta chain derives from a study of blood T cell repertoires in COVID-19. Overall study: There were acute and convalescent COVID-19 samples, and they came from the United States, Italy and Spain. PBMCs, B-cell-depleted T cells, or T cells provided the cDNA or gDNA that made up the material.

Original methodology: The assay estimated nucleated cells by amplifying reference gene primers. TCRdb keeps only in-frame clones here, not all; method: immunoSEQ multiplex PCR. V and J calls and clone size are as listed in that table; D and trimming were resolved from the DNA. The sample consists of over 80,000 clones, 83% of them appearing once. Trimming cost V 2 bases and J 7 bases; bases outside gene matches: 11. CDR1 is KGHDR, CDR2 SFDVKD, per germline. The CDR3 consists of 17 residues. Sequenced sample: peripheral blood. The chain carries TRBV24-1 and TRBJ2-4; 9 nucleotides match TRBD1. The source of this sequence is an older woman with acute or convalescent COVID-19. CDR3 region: CATSDSQTDRGLNIQYF. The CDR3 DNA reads TGTGCCACCAGTGATTCTCAAACTGACAGGGGGTTGAACATTCAGTACTTC.